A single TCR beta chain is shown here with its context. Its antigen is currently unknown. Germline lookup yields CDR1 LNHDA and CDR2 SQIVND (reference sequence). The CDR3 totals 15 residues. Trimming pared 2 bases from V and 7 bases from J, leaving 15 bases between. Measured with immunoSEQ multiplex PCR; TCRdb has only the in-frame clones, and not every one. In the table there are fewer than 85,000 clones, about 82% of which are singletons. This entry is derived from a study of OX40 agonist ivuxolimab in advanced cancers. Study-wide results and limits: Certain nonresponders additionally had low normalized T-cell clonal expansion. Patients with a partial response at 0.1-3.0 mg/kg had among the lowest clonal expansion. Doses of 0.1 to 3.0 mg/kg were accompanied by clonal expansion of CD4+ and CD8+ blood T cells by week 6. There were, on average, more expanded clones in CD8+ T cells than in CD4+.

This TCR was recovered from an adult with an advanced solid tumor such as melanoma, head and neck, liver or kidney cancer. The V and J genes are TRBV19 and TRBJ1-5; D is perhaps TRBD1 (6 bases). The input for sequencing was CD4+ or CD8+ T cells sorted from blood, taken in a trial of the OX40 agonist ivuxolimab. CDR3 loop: CASSIRALQGQPQHF. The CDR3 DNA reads TGTGCCAGTAGTATACGGGCCCTGCAGGGGCAGCCCCAGCATTTT. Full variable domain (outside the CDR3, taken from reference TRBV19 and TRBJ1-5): DGGITQSPKYLFRKEGQNVTLSCEQNLNHDAMYWYRQDPGQGLRLIYYSQIVNDFQKGDIAEGYSVSREKKESFPLTVTSAQKNPTAFYLCASSIRALQGQPQHFGDGTRLSIL.